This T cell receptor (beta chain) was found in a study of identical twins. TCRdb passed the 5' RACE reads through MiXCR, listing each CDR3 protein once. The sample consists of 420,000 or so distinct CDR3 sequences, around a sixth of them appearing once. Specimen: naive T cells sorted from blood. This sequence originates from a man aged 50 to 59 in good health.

CDR3 region: CASSPKQGHTAYEQYF. The DNA of the CDR3 is TGTGCCAGCAGCCCTAAACAGGGACATACGGCCTACGAGCAGTACTTC. The V and J genes are TRBV5-5 and TRBJ2-7; a possible D gene is TRBD1 (6 bases). In germline, CDR1 is SGHKS, CDR2 YYEKEE (reference sequence). The CDR3 is 16 residues long. Trimming removed 4 bases at V and 2 bases at J, with 19 bases between.